Sequencing of this T cell receptor beta chain was carried out in a study of early T cells in non-severe SARS-CoV-2 infection. This clonotype was counted at least ten times. The antigen remains undetermined. Findings of the study overall: VDJdb matching skewed toward anti-spike CD8 responses, missing private and CD4 specificities.

This CDR3 has 16 amino acids. Trimming removed 0 bases at V and 1 base at J, with 10 bases between. Germline values: CDR1 MGHRA, CDR2 YSYEKL. Via MiXCR, TCRdb re-called the 5' RACE reads, giving one row per CDR3 protein. This table holds some 57,000 distinct CDR3 sequences, about 10% found once. This clonotype was sampled from an adult who was a healthcare worker with PCR-confirmed SARS-CoV-2 infection or an uninfected control (not recorded which). V gene TRBV4-1 combines with J gene TRBJ2-4; a possible D gene is TRBD2 (6 bases). Sequences were obtained from whole blood. The CDR3 nucleotides read TGCGCCAGCAGCCAAGAGGAGACTAGGGCCAAAAACATTCAGTACTTC. Its translation is CASSQEETRAKNIQYF.